This T cell receptor (beta chain) is drawn from a study of graft-versus-host responses after intestinal transplantation. Study-wide findings and caveats: Early post-transplant declines in HvG were associated with peak levels of circulating GvH clones. The authors found GvH clones in recipient marrow, some appearing first in ileum or blood.

A remark on this clone: Its antigen remains unidentified.

Germline CDR1 and CDR2: SNHLY and FYNNEI. This CDR3 comprises 14 residues. The V end was cut by 3 bases, the J end by 7 bases, with 15 bases between. Data came from immunoSEQ multiplex PCR; TCRdb stores just in-frame clones and leaves some out. The table records some 85,000 clones, roughly 91% of them present only once. The chain is built from TRBV2 and TRBJ1-1; D may be TRBD1 (6 bases). The clonotype comes from a human donor who was the organ donor for an intestinal transplant. Sequencing was performed on unstimulated CD8+ T cells sorted from spleen or lymph node cells, taken before transplant. The CDR3 nucleotides are TGTGCCAGCAGTGAGATGGCAGGGGACATTGAAGCTTTCTTT. Translating it yields CASSEMAGDIEAFF.